The count of the clone carrying this T cell receptor beta chain is one. Germline-derived CDR1 and CDR2 are ENHRY and SYGVKD. The CDR3 length is 18 residues. Deletions cut 4 bases from V and 1 base from J, with 22 bases between. This entry is derived from a study of blood T cell repertoires in COVID-19. Study at large: Spain, Italy and the United States supplied samples that represented acute and convalescent COVID-19. T cells, B-cell-depleted T cells, or PBMCs provided the cDNA or gDNA that served as material.

Per the authors' pipeline: Using reference gene primer amplification, nucleated cell counts were estimated. The protocol was immunoSEQ multiplex PCR, while the TCRdb copy is restricted to in-frame clones and leaves out a portion. Clonal size and the V and J genes are those of that table, whereas D and trimming came from the DNA. The sample has approximately 230,000 clones; roughly 85% are singletons. Sample: peripheral blood. This receptor was identified in a man younger than 30 with active or convalescent COVID-19. The chain employs TRBV10-3 and TRBJ2-5; D might be TRBD1 (7 bases). CDR3: CAISVGSRQGGPQETQYF. CDR3 bases: TGTGCCATCAGTGTCGGCTCAAGACAGGGAGGTCCCCAAGAGACCCAGTACTTC.